What follows are 28 T cell receptor beta chains derived from one specimen sequenced in a study of T cells in Graves' hyperthyroidism and ophthalmopathy. Amplification of TCR beta CDR3 regions used RNA as the template. The HTBI set primed first-round TCR CDR3 RT-PCR. TCRdb independently ran MiXCR on the multiplex PCR reads; one entry per CDR3 protein. The profile covers roughly 740,000 distinct CDR3 sequences, with 16% appearing a single time and around 7.7% taken by the ten largest. Sequenced sample: blood. These receptors originate from a man between 18 and 29 years old with Graves' hyperthyroidism.

This clonotype was seen at least ten times. This chain links TRBV7-3 with TRBJ1-6, with D perhaps TRBD1 (6 bases). This CDR3 contains 16 residues. From germline, CDR1 is SGHTA and CDR2 FQGTGA. Trimming took off 2 bases at V and 7 bases at J, with 15 bases between the two ends. This CDR3 is CASSLPGQGWNSPLHF. Here the CDR3 DNA reads TGTGCCAGCAGCTTACCCGGTCAGGGGTGGAATTCACCCCTCCACTTT.

The chain uses TRBV12-5 and TRBJ2-2; a possible D gene is TRBD2 (5 bases). This CDR3 spans 15 amino acids. Trimming removed 5 bases from V and 1 base from J, with 11 bases in between. Germline values: CDR1 LGHNT, CDR2 FRNRAP. The CDR3 coding sequence is TGTGCTAGTGGTCCCCTAGGAGGGAACACCGGGGAGCTGTTTTTT. Translated, it gives CASGPLGGNTGELFF.

A remark on this clonotype: A much larger clone is a single base away; this may be a read error. The chain links TRBV12-3 or TRBV12-4 to TRBJ2-7; perhaps TRBD2 as D (5 bases). This CDR3 is built from 15 residues. V gave up 6 bases and J gave up 0 bases, with 15 bases separating them. CDR3 bases: TGTGCCAGCAGACCCGGGATAGAGTACTCCTACGAGCAGTACTTC. This gives the protein CASRPGIEYSYEQYF.

V usage is TRBV6-2 or TRBV6-3 and J usage is TRBJ2-1, with a possible D match to TRBD1 (5 bases). Germline CDR1 is MNHEY and CDR2 is SVGEGT. The CDR3 has 13 amino acids. The V end lost 5 bases, the J end lost 11 bases, and 16 bases lay between the germline ends. The CDR3 sequence: CASSLGRWTKQFF. CDR3 DNA sequence: TGTGCCAGCAGTCTTGGACGGTGGACAAAGCAGTTCTTC.

The chain's CDR3 is CASALRDTTYSNQPQHF. The CDR3 DNA follows: TGTGCTAGTGCACTCCGGGACACCACATATAGCAATCAGCCCCAGCATTTT. The chain employs TRBV12-5 and TRBJ1-5; D may be TRBD1 (6 bases). Per germline, CDR1 LGHNT and CDR2 FRNRAP. V lost 7 bases to trimming and J lost 0 bases, with 19 bases between them. This CDR3 has 17 amino acids.

This chain uses TRBV7-9 with TRBJ1-1; D gene uncertain. This CDR3 is built from 14 residues. CDR1 is SEHNR, CDR2 FQNEAQ, per germline (reference sequence). V shed 5 bases and J shed 2 bases, with 12 bases lying between them. The CDR3 is CASSLTRSNTEAFF. CDR3 sequence (DNA): TGTGCCAGCAGCCTAACTAGGAGTAACACTGAAGCTTTCTTT.

This clonotype was recorded at least ten times. The CDR3 nucleotides are TGTGCCAGCATCCCGAGGACGCGGGACTATGGCTACACCTTC. Translated: CASIPRTRDYGYTF. The chain couples TRBV28 to TRBJ1-2; no clear D gene. With 7 bases removed from V and 3 bases from J, the gap between germline ends came to 15 bases. Looked up from germline, CDR1 is MDHEN and CDR2 is SYDVKM. The CDR3 consists of 14 residues.

This clonotype was detected a few times. The chain is built from TRBV7-9 and TRBJ1-2; TRBD1 might be the D (6 bases). Looked up from germline, CDR1 is SEHNR and CDR2 is FQNEAQ (reference sequence). The CDR3 has 14 residues. Trimming stripped 5 bases from V and 8 bases from J, with 18 bases between. The CDR3 protein is CASSPSRGALGYTF. CDR3 bases: TGTGCCAGCAGCCCATCAAGGGGGGCGCTAGGCTACACCTTC.

This chain joins TRBV18 and TRBJ2-7; 10 bases are shared with TRBD2. J gave up 4 bases and V 6 bases, and 9 bases lay outside the gene matches. CDR1 KGHSH and CDR2 LQKENI come from the germline V gene. The CDR3 covers 15 residues. The CDR3 DNA follows: TGTGCCAGCTCCCCCGGACTAGCGGAAAATTACGAGCAGTACTTC. Amino acids: CASSPGLAENYEQYF.

This clonotype was seen only a few times. The CDR3 loop reads CASSQPGYSSTDTQYF. The CDR3 DNA follows: TGTGCCAGCAGCCAGCCGGGCTATTCTAGCACAGATACGCAGTATTTT. The chain carries TRBV4-2 and TRBJ2-3; unclear D gene. Germline V gene data show CDR1 as LGHNA and CDR2 as YNFKEQ. The V and J ends lost 3 bases and 0 bases respectively, with 13 bases between them. The CDR3 consists of 16 residues.

The sample holds a few counts of this clonotype. This chain uses TRBV20-1 with TRBJ2-1; 11 bases map to TRBD2. Germline V gives CDR1 DFQATT, CDR2 SNEGSKA (reference sequence). J was trimmed by 3 bases and V by 5 bases; bases with no gene match: 6. CDR3 length equals 15 residues. As DNA, the CDR3 is TGCAGTGCTGTTACTAGCGGGAGCCTCTACAATGAGCAGTTCTTC. Protein: CSAVTSGSLYNEQFF.

This clonotype was seen repeatedly, ten times or more. This rearrangement joins TRBV6-2 or TRBV6-3 to TRBJ2-1, with a weak D call TRBD1 (5 bases). Germline values: CDR1 MNHEY, CDR2 SVGEGT. CDR3 size: 12 residues. V dropped 5 bases and J dropped 10 bases, with 12 bases sitting between them. The CDR3 here is CASSPRVREQFF. In nucleotides, the CDR3 is TGTGCCAGCAGTCCCAGGGTGCGGGAGCAGTTCTTC.

This clonotype was counted many times. The rearrangement links TRBV12-3 or TRBV12-4 to TRBJ1-5, with 9 bases matching TRBD1. The CDR3 is 13 amino acids. With 5 bases clipped from V and 7 bases from J, the junction kept 3 bases outside the gene matches. The CDR3 sequence: CASSRDRDQPQHF. DNA of the CDR3: TGTGCCAGCAGTCGGGACAGGGACCAGCCCCAGCATTTT.

This clonotype was observed at least ten times. The chain employs TRBV7-9 and TRBJ2-3; 7 bases agree with TRBD2. The CDR3 runs to 16 residues. Losses at the gene ends were 5 bases for V and 0 bases for J; bases not matched to a gene: 8. Germline CDR1 reads SEHNR; CDR2 reads FQNEAQ (reference sequence). The CDR3 reads CASSPRFSGSTDTQYF. CDR3 in DNA: TGTGCCAGCAGCCCCAGGTTTAGCGGGAGCACAGATACGCAGTATTTT.

The chain uses TRBV29-1 and TRBJ2-5; D not certain. The CDR3 contains 13 residues. Germline V gene lookup returns CDR1 SQVTM and CDR2 ANQGSEA. Trimming cost V 4 bases and J 3 bases, with 12 bases left between them. The DNA of the CDR3 is TGCAGCGTTGCCCCCAGGCTTAAAGAGACCCAGTACTTC. As protein: CSVAPRLKETQYF.

The J gene is TRBJ2-4, the V gene TRBV28; TRBD2 matches 11 bases. The CDR3 sequence is 16 residues long. With 3 bases clipped from V and 2 bases from J, the junction kept 3 bases outside the gene matches. The germline gives CDR1 MDHEN, CDR2 SYDVKM. The CDR3 loop is CASSLLAGGPKNIQYF. The CDR3 region has the DNA TGTGCCAGCAGTTTGCTAGCGGGAGGTCCCAAAAACATTCAGTACTTC. The full variable domain, its missing parts supplied by reference TRBV28 and TRBJ2-4, is DVKVTQSSRYLVKRTGEKVFLECVQDMDHENMFWYRQDPGLGLRLIYFSYDVKMKEKGDIPEGYSVSREKKERFSLILESASTNQTSMYLCASSLLAGGPKNIQYFGAGTRLSVL.

In its sample, this clonotype was seen a few times. This chain joins TRBV19 and TRBJ1-1, with a possible D match to TRBD1 (5 bases). The V gene's germline CDR1 is LNHDA and CDR2 SQIVND (reference sequence). The CDR3 covers 13 residues. Trimming stripped 10 bases from V and 5 bases from J, with 17 bases between. The CDR3 spells CAIRQTGETEAFF. CDR3 DNA sequence: TGTGCCATAAGACAGACGGGTGAGACTGAAGCTTTCTTT.

This clonotype was counted between two and nine times. The chain has TRBV5-1 and TRBJ2-1; the match to TRBD1 covers 9 bases. The V segment lost 2 bases and the J segment 4 bases; nucleotides outside the gene matches: 4. CDR3 length equals 15 residues. Germline-derived CDR1 and CDR2 are SGHRS and YFSETQ. CDR3 protein: CASSFRDRVYNEQFF. DNA for the CDR3: TGCGCCAGCAGCTTCCGGGACAGGGTTTACAATGAGCAGTTCTTC.

This clonotype was found a few times. The rearrangement uses TRBV20-1 and TRBJ2-1, with TRBD2 matching 11 bases. The CDR3 totals 15 residues. With V trimmed by 2 bases and J by 7 bases, 7 bases remained unmatched. Germline CDR1 DFQATT, CDR2 SNEGSKA (reference sequence). The CDR3 reads CSARLLAGGKNEQFF. The CDR3 DNA reads as TGCAGTGCTAGATTGCTAGCGGGAGGAAAAAATGAGCAGTTCTTC.

This clonotype has at least ten counts. At one boundary the junction diverges from the germline segment, which might be a read error. The rearrangement uses TRBV5-1 and TRBJ2-7; D is ambiguous. The CDR3 runs 13 residues. Germline assignment: CDR1 SGHRS and CDR2 YFSETQ. As DNA, the CDR3 is TGTGCCAGCAGTTCACGGAGCTCCTACGAGCAGTACTTC. It yields the protein CASSSRSSYEQYF.

This clonotype was found a few times. The chain combines TRBV19 with TRBJ2-7, with 13 nucleotides matching TRBD2. The CDR3 runs to 15 residues. The germline CDR1 and CDR2 sequences are LNHDA and SQIVND (reference sequence). V shed 2 bases, J shed 5 bases, and the junction held 3 bases outside the gene matches. Here the CDR3 DNA reads TGTGCCAGTAGTATAATTACTAGCGGGAGGGACGAGCAGTACTTC. Its protein is CASSIITSGRDEQYF.

Turning to this clonotype: A much larger clone lies a single base off, so this may be a read error. The CDR3 spells CASTGQGPNYGCTF. As DNA, the CDR3 is TGTGCCAGCACTGGACAGGGACCAAACTATGGCTGCACCTTC. The rearrangement uses TRBV2 and TRBJ1-2; 8 nucleotides align to TRBD1. From germline, CDR1 is SNHLY and CDR2 FYNNEI. The CDR3 sequence is 14 residues long.

The CDR3: CATSDSSGGGYEQFF. The CDR3 bases are TGTGCCACCAGTGATTCCAGCGGGGGGGGGTATGAGCAGTTCTTC. The genes are TRBV24-1 and TRBJ2-1, with 10 positions matching TRBD2. CDR3 length: 15 residues. V was clipped by 2 bases and J by 8 bases; unmatched bases: 5. Germline assignment: CDR1 KGHDR and CDR2 SFDVKD.

The V and J genes are TRBV6-1 and TRBJ1-3, with D perhaps TRBD1 (6 bases). Deletions cut 10 bases from V and 0 bases from J, with 13 bases between. The germline V gene encodes CDR1 MNHNS and CDR2 SASEGT. The CDR3 covers 14 residues. CDR3: CATKGELSGNTIYF. As DNA, the CDR3 is TGTGCCACCAAGGGGGAACTCTCTGGAAACACCATATATTTT.

This clonotype came up a few times. The chain has TRBV29-1 and TRBJ2-1, with TRBD2 identical over 7 bases. V lost 0 bases and J lost 9; bases outside the gene matches: 11. Germline V gene data show CDR1 as SQVTM and CDR2 as ANQGSEA. This CDR3 is 15 amino acids long. CDR3 bases: TGCAGCGTTGAAGATCGGACTAGGACCGACGTTGAGCAGTTCTTC. Translation gives CSVEDRTRTDVEQFF.

The V gene is TRBV19, the J gene TRBJ2-3; D is perhaps TRBD1 or TRBD2 (6 bases each). The CDR3 extends over 16 amino acids. V was pared by 4 bases and J by 0 bases, with 14 bases between. Germline V CDR1 and CDR2: LNHDA, SQIVND (reference sequence). CDR3 nucleotides: TGTGCCAGTAGTAGCCCGGGGGCCCCTAGCACAGATACGCAGTATTTT. Translated, it gives CASSSPGAPSTDTQYF. The full variable domain, with the rest looked up from reference TRBV19 and TRBJ2-3, is DGGITQSPKYLFRKEGQNVTLSCEQNLNHDAMYWYRQDPGQGLRLIYYSQIVNDFQKGDIAEGYSVSREKKESFPLTVTSAQKNPTAFYLCASSSPGAPSTDTQYFGPGTRLTVL.

This clonotype was seen many times. V usage is TRBV18 and J usage is TRBJ1-1; 7 bases align to TRBD1. CDR1 is KGHSH, CDR2 LQKENI, per germline. The junction had 8 bases not matched to a gene; V was cut back by 3 bases and J by 4 bases. The CDR3 consists of 15 residues. CDR3 loop: CASSPDREWGTEAFF. CDR3 DNA: TGTGCCAGCTCACCTGACAGGGAATGGGGCACTGAAGCTTTCTTT.

At least ten counts were recorded for this clonotype. The V gene is TRBV28, the J gene TRBJ2-7, with D possibly matching TRBD1 (6 bases). Germline V gene lookup returns CDR1 MDHEN and CDR2 SYDVKM. V gave up 4 bases and J gave up 4 bases, with 17 bases separating them. This CDR3 comprises 15 residues. The CDR3 loop is CASSSPGHRTYEQYF. The CDR3 bases are TGTGCCAGCAGTTCCCCGGGACACCGCACGTACGAGCAGTACTTC.